This entry features one T cell receptor beta chain sequence. Its cognate antigen has yet to be identified. No per-base quality is available; no much larger clone lies one base away. These data belong to a study of blood T cell repertoires in COVID-19 (dated by TCRdb to about 2020). For the wider study: Samples covering the acute and convalescent phases of COVID-19 were provided by collaborators in the United States, Italy and Spain. The dataset comprised deeply sampled blood TCRbeta repertoires from subjects exposed to, actively infected with, or recovered from COVID-19. The repertoires were made available in a free public database intended to serve as a resource for research on the immune response to SARS-CoV-2. The samples were drawn from two sources: the first 160 participants of the ongoing ImmuneRACE study, and 950 to 1,500 subjects contributed by 6 global collaborators. The material from the prospective study consisted of cDNA or gDNA derived from T cells, B-cell-depleted T cells, or PBMCs. Sample metadata almost always included a de-identified subject ID, COVID-19 status, age in years and sex. HLA class I and class II types, where available, came from metadata supplied by the sample provider rather than from assay-based typing. General conclusions and limits of the study: Clinical and demographic metadata were provided uncurated, with the amount varying by source and participant.

The CDR3 measures 15 amino acids from cysteine to phenylalanine. The DNA shown is the 45-base CDR3, in frame from base 1. Trimming costs V 4 bases and J 2 bases, and their ends lie 12 bases apart. According to the germline V gene (reference sequence), CDR1 reads LNHDA and CDR2 reads SQIVND. The immunoSEQ Assay, a bias-controlled multiplex PCR, was used to amplify TCRbeta CDR3 regions from genomic DNA. For the original study's pipeline: Nucleated cell counts per sample were estimated from amplification of reference gene primers within the assay. To quantify the absolute abundance of each unique TCRbeta CDR3 rearrangement, sequence reads were collapsed and filtered. For each sample, productive Simpson clonality was calculated as the square root of Simpson's diversity index across productive rearrangements. TCRdb obtained this table from immuneACCESS and retained in-frame rearrangements with V and J assigned. These tables miss some clones; where compared with another copy, unresolved V genes account for less than half of the shortfall, and the remainder is unexplained. Clonal size and the V and J genes are those of that table, whereas D and trimming came from the DNA. Within this sample are more than 200,000 clones, with 80% to 85% of them counted one time only. The ten largest account for around 4% of the sample.

Each collaborating institution followed its own protocols to collect whole blood in K2EDTA tubes. For TCRbeta analysis, collaborators shipped samples as frozen whole blood, isolated PBMCs, or DNA extracted from either of those sample types. Here the chain combines TRBV19 and TRBJ2-1; TRBD1 is a weak D gene call, 6 bases matching. This receptor was taken from a man between 60 and 70 years old with acute or convalescent COVID-19. Material for sequencing was peripheral blood. DNA sequence: TGTGCCAGTAGTAGTAGGGGGTCCCCCTACAATGAGCAGTTCTTC. Translated, this gives CASSSRGSPYNEQFF.